One sample yielded the 4 T cell receptor beta chains listed below, sequenced in a study of T cells in localized non-small cell lung cancer (dated by TCRdb to about 2020). Receptor libraries were prepared by the immunoSEQ multiplex PCR assay. TCRdb stores this immuneACCESS table with in-frame sequences only. Part of the clones is absent; in the studies checked, under half of the shortfall reflects unresolved V genes, and no reason is known for the rest. The sample table records about 91,000 clones; 87% of these occur just once. The ten largest clones represent 15% of the sample. The specimen comprised peripheral blood, sampled before any cancer treatment. The receptors derive from a man aged 35 to 70 with stage I squamous cell lung carcinoma.

This sequence joins TRBV7-2 and TRBJ2-2, with TRBD2 as a possible D gene (6 bases). Germline V lookup: CDR1 SGHTA, CDR2 FQGNSA. The germline V and J ends were trimmed by 5 bases and 4 bases, with 14 bases remaining between them. CDR3 length: 15 residues. CDR3 coding DNA: TGTGCCAGCAGCCTGGGACTGCCAGCCACCGGGGAGCTGTTTTTT. This gives the protein CASSLGLPATGELFF.

The chain carries TRBV7-9 and TRBJ1-2; TRBD1 matches 10 bases. The CDR3 is made up of 16 amino acids. Germline V gene lookup returns CDR1 SEHNR and CDR2 FQNEAQ (reference sequence). Trimming took 1 base from V and 3 from J; bases not matched to a gene: 5. The CDR3 loop is CASSLGQGARDYGYTF. CDR3 in DNA: TGTGCCAGCAGCTTAGGACAGGGGGCGCGGGACTATGGCTACACCTTC.

The gene calls are TRBV2 and TRBJ2-2; the match to TRBD1 covers 9 bases. Germline loops: CDR1 SNHLY, CDR2 FYNNEI. There are 14 residues in the CDR3. V gave up 6 bases and J gave up 7 bases; unmatched junction bases: 6. Written as DNA, the CDR3 is TGTGCCAGCAGGGTACAGGGGGCGGACGGGGAGCTGTTTTTT. This encodes CASRVQGADGELFF.

The V and J genes are TRBV4-2 and TRBJ2-1; no reliable D call. The CDR3 spans 16 residues. The V and J ends lost 4 bases and 0 bases respectively, with 13 bases between them. Per the germline V gene, CDR1 is LGHNA and CDR2 is YNFKEQ. Written as DNA, the CDR3 is TGTGCCAGCAGCCCATCTGGTGATAGCTCCTACAATGAGCAGTTCTTC. It specifies CASSPSGDSSYNEQFF.